Following are 27 T cell receptor beta chains from one sample sequenced in a study of T cell responses to AZD1222 COVID-19 vaccine. Clones were sequenced by immunoSEQ multiplex PCR, and TCRdb holds only the in-frame ones, with some missing. Of 150,000 to 200,000 clones listed, around 94% are singletons. This material consisted of peripheral blood, taken on day 0 of AZD1222 vaccination. These receptors came from an adult in good health.

The chain joins TRBV20-1 to TRBJ1-4; D remains ambiguous. The CDR3 sequence is 11 residues long. Germline lookup yields CDR1 DFQATT and CDR2 SNEGSKA (reference sequence). Trimming left V 6 bases short and J 4 bases short, with 6 bases between. In nucleotides, the CDR3 is TGCAGTGCGGGGTTTAATGAAAAACTGTTTTTT. Translation: CSAGFNEKLFF.

This rearrangement joins TRBV5-6 to TRBJ2-1; D is perhaps TRBD1 (5 bases). Trimming removed 3 bases from V and 4 bases from J, with 17 bases in between. The CDR3 sequence is 16 residues long. Germline loops: CDR1 SGHDT, CDR2 YYEEEE. The CDR3 DNA is TGTGCCAGCAGCTCCGAAGTGGCAGGGCTTTACAATGAGCAGTTCTTC. Its protein product is CASSSEVAGLYNEQFF.

The chain recombines TRBV5-1 with TRBJ1-2; tentatively, D is TRBD1 (6 bases). Per the germline V gene, CDR1 is SGHRS and CDR2 is YFSETQ. The CDR3 is 14 amino acids. Between the trimmed V and J ends, which lost 3 bases and 1 base, there was a span of 10 bases. For the CDR3, the DNA is TGCGCCAGCAGCTCCGGACAGAATAACTATGGCTACACCTTC. Its protein product is CASSSGQNNYGYTF.

The chain joins TRBV7-8 to TRBJ1-5; weak D call: TRBD1 (5 bases). The V end was cut by 6 bases, the J end by 4 bases, with 13 bases between. From germline, CDR1 is SGHVS and CDR2 FQNEAQ. The CDR3 extends over 14 amino acids. The CDR3 sequence is CASRLGATNQPQHF. Written as DNA, the CDR3 is TGTGCCAGCAGACTAGGGGCAACGAATCAGCCCCAGCATTTT.

V gene TRBV4-2 combines with J gene TRBJ1-4; D not certain. The V gene lost 3 bases and the J gene lost 8 bases, with 10 bases spanning the gap. Germline V gene data show CDR1 as LGHNA and CDR2 as YNFKEQ. This CDR3 contains 13 residues. The CDR3 DNA sequence: TGTGCCAGCAGCCACCCCCGCGACGAAAAACTGTTTTTT. Translated, it gives CASSHPRDEKLFF.

V gene TRBV25-1 combines with J gene TRBJ1-1; D not resolved. Per the germline V gene, CDR1 is MGHDK and CDR2 is SYGVNS. Trimming stripped 6 bases from V and 1 base from J, with 6 bases between. This CDR3 spans 12 amino acids. The CDR3 DNA reads as TGTGCCAGCAGAAGGGAGAACACTGAAGCTTTCTTT. Protein: CASRRENTEAFF.

This clone has only one observation. The rearrangement joins TRBV4-1 to TRBJ1-2, with 12 bases that match TRBD1. Losses at the gene ends were 5 bases for V and 8 bases for J; bases not matched to a gene: 15. Germline CDR1 and CDR2: MGHRA and YSYEKL. The CDR3 sequence is 17 residues long. CDR3 residues: CASSSSGTGGKWGGYTF. CDR3 bases: TGCGCCAGCAGCTCCTCCGGGACAGGGGGCAAATGGGGAGGCTACACCTTC.

This clone was seen just once. This rearrangement joins TRBV11-2 to TRBJ1-3, with D possibly matching TRBD1 (5 bases). Germline loops: CDR1 SGHAT, CDR2 FQNNGV. V was trimmed by 4 bases and J by 1 base, leaving 11 bases between them. This CDR3 is built from 15 residues. The chain's CDR3 is CASSSQGASGNTIYF. The CDR3 DNA reads TGTGCCAGCAGCTCCCAGGGAGCTTCTGGAAACACCATATATTTT. The full variable domain, its missing parts supplied by reference TRBV11-2 and TRBJ1-3, is EAGVAQSPRYKIIEKRQSVAFWCNPISGHATLYWYQQILGQGPKLLIQFQNNGVVDDSQLPKDRFSAERLKGVDSTLKIQPAKLEDSAVYLCASSSQGASGNTIYFGEGSWLTVV.

This chain uses TRBV3-1 (or the pseudogene TRBV3-2) with TRBJ1-6; the D gene is possibly TRBD1 (5 bases). Germline values: CDR1 LGHDT, CDR2 YNNKEL (reference sequence). The CDR3 spans 15 residues. Trimming took 0 bases from V and 10 from J, leaving 13 bases between them. This CDR3 reads CASSQEGAVGSPLHF. The DNA for the CDR3 is TGTGCCAGCAGCCAAGAAGGGGCGGTCGGGTCACCCCTCCACTTT.

The rearrangement uses TRBV5-1 and TRBJ1-3; D ambiguous. The CDR3 spans 15 residues. Trimming removed 1 base at V and 0 bases at J, with 8 bases between. CDR1 and CDR2 from the germline V gene are SGHRS and YFSETQ. The CDR3 bases are TGCGCCAGCAGCTTGACTGGGATCTCTGGAAACACCATATATTTT. This codes for CASSLTGISGNTIYF.

This CDR3 reads CASSARGGVNQPQHF. The CDR3 DNA reads as TGTGCCAGTAGTGCAAGGGGGGGGGTCAATCAGCCCCAGCATTTT. This chain connects TRBV19 to TRBJ1-5, with a tentative D call TRBD1 (6 bases). V lost 5 bases to trimming and J lost 3 bases, with 14 bases between them. CDR1 is LNHDA and CDR2 is SQIVND in the germline V gene (reference sequence). The CDR3 is 15 residues long.

This chain links TRBV28 with TRBJ2-1, with D maybe TRBD1 (7 bases). V lost 11 bases, J lost 7 bases, and 15 bases lay in between. Germline V gene lookup returns CDR1 MDHEN and CDR2 SYDVKM. The CDR3 is made up of 12 amino acids. The CDR3 loop is CASGGPANEQFF. The CDR3 DNA reads TGTGCCTCAGGGGGGCCCGCTAATGAGCAGTTCTTC.

The CDR3 loop reads CASSLRQGKVAGELFF. The DNA of the CDR3 is TGTGCCAGCAGCCTCCGACAGGGGAAAGTAGCCGGGGAGCTGTTTTTT. V and J are TRBV3-1 (or the pseudogene TRBV3-2) and TRBJ2-2, with 8 bases lining up with TRBD1. Germline V gene sequence: CDR1 LGHDT, CDR2 YNNKEL (reference sequence). Trimming cost V 4 bases and J 6 bases; bases outside gene matches: 10. This CDR3 comprises 16 residues.

The J gene is TRBJ1-4, the V gene TRBV4-1, with 8 bases lining up with TRBD1. CDR1 MGHRA and CDR2 YSYEKL come from the germline V gene. There are 15 residues in the CDR3. The V segment lost 5 bases and the J segment 6 bases; nucleotides outside the gene matches: 8. The CDR3 sequence is CASSETGGKYEKLFF. For the CDR3, the DNA is TGCGCCAGCAGCGAAACAGGGGGGAAGTATGAAAAACTGTTTTTT.

This rearrangement joins TRBV25-1 to TRBJ2-3; 7 nucleotides match TRBD1. The CDR3 spans 13 residues. V lost 6 bases to trimming and J lost 5 bases; unmatched junction nucleotides: 5. Germline lookup yields CDR1 MGHDK and CDR2 SYGVNS. In DNA form, the CDR3 reads TGTGCCAGCAGAGACAGGGTTATAGATACGCAGTATTTT. Translation gives CASRDRVIDTQYF.

The rearrangement links TRBV5-5 to TRBJ1-6, with 9 nucleotides matching TRBD1. Germline V gene sequence: CDR1 SGHKS, CDR2 YYEKEE (reference sequence). The V gene end was trimmed by 1 base and the J gene end by 8 bases; junction bases not matched to a gene: 4. The CDR3 totals 15 residues. The DNA of the CDR3 is TGTGCCAGCAGCTTGCCCGGGACAGGGTATTCACCCCTCCACTTT. It yields the protein CASSLPGTGYSPLHF.

This clone was detected a few times. The identical CDR3 is also encoded by other nucleotide sequences in the sample. The chain carries TRBV6-1 and TRBJ1-3; D not certain. Per the germline V gene, CDR1 is MNHNS and CDR2 is SASEGT. CDR3 length: 14 residues. V shed 3 bases and J shed 0 bases, with 6 bases lying between them. CDR3 in amino acids: CASSDRSSGNTIYF. Here the CDR3 DNA reads TGTGCCAGCAGTGATCGTAGCTCTGGAAACACCATATATTTT.

This chain connects TRBV9 to TRBJ1-3; D not certain. The V and J ends lost 0 bases and 7 bases respectively, with 8 bases between them. The germline V gene encodes CDR1 SGDLS and CDR2 YYNGEE. This CDR3 is built from 13 residues. The CDR3 reads CASSVGGWNTIYF. The CDR3 DNA is TGTGCCAGCAGCGTAGGAGGGTGGAACACCATATATTTT.

The chain couples TRBV27 to TRBJ2-1, with D hard to call. This CDR3 contains 16 residues. The germline V and J ends were trimmed by 6 bases and 0 bases, with 15 bases remaining between them. CDR1 and CDR2 (germline): MNHEY, SMNVEV (reference sequence). DNA for the CDR3: TGTGCCAGCAGGATAGGCATCTATAGCTCCTACAATGAGCAGTTCTTC. This sequence encodes CASRIGIYSSYNEQFF.

This chain connects TRBV5-4 to TRBJ1-1; D possibly corresponds to TRBD1 (5 bases). The V gene lost 0 bases and the J gene lost 4 bases, with 19 bases spanning the gap. This CDR3 has 17 amino acids. Germline values: CDR1 SGHNT, CDR2 YYREEE (reference sequence). The CDR3 is CASSLDMQGSTLTEAFF. The CDR3 DNA follows: TGTGCCAGCAGCTTGGATATGCAGGGCTCCACTCTCACTGAAGCTTTCTTT.

This clone was recorded once. This sequence joins TRBV23-1 and TRBJ2-1; 9 bases are a match to TRBD2. TRBV23-1 is sorted into the ORF group, with uncertain function. The CDR3 runs 21 residues. V shed 1 base and J 6 bases; nucleotides not matched to a gene: 22. The CDR3 region is CASSQWALAGRDKRRANEQFF. The CDR3 DNA reads TGCGCCAGCAGTCAATGGGCCCTAGCGGGGAGAGATAAGAGGAGGGCCAATGAGCAGTTCTTC.

This chain uses TRBV28 with TRBJ2-2; D possibly corresponds to TRBD1 (5 bases). This CDR3 is 16 amino acids long. Per the germline V gene, CDR1 is MDHEN and CDR2 is SYDVKM. V dropped 7 bases and J dropped 4 bases, with 19 bases sitting between them. Here the CDR3 DNA reads TGTGCCAGCACTCTCGTGCAGGGCTCGGCCACCGGGGAGCTGTTTTTT. Encoded protein: CASTLVQGSATGELFF.

The DNA for the CDR3 is TGTGCCATCCTGGGAGCAGGAAGAGGGAGCACAGATACGCAGTATTTT. Its protein is CAILGAGRGSTDTQYF. The chain employs TRBV2 and TRBJ2-3, with a tentative D call TRBD2 (5 bases). V was shortened by 10 bases and J by 0 bases, with 20 bases between the two germline ends. This CDR3 has 16 residues. Germline V gene lookup returns CDR1 SNHLY and CDR2 FYNNEI. The full variable domain, with the rest looked up from reference TRBV2 and TRBJ2-3, is EPEVTQTPSHQVTQMGQEVILRCVPISNHLYFYWYRQILGQKVEFLVSFYNNEISEKSEIFDDQFSVERPDGSNFTLKIRSTKLEDSAMYFCAILGAGRGSTDTQYFGPGTRLTVL.

The chain recombines TRBV27 with TRBJ1-2; D possibly corresponds to TRBD1 (6 bases). The CDR3 consists of 16 residues. The V end lost 6 bases, the J end lost 4 bases, and 21 bases lay between the germline ends. CDR1 MNHEY and CDR2 SMNVEV come from the germline V gene (reference sequence). CDR3 coding DNA: TGTGCCAGCAGACCTGGGGGGGACACTGTAATCTATGGCTACACCTTC. It is translated as CASRPGGDTVIYGYTF.

This clone was seen a handful of times. This rearrangement joins TRBV2 to TRBJ1-2; maybe TRBD1 (5 bases). The CDR3 sequence is 15 residues long. V was clipped by 6 bases and J by 7 bases, with 21 bases between them. Germline V lookup: CDR1 SNHLY, CDR2 FYNNEI. In DNA, the CDR3 is TGTGCCAGCAGCGCCCAGCAGGGTTATTTTCTTGGCTACACCTTC. It specifies CASSAQQGYFLGYTF.

The rearrangement uses TRBV7-9 and TRBJ2-7, with TRBD1 matching over 8 bases. Trimming took 5 bases from V and 3 from J; bases not matched to a gene: 9. This CDR3 region has 15 residues. Germline V gives CDR1 SEHNR, CDR2 FQNEAQ (reference sequence). CDR3 in amino acids: CASSRQGRIGYEQYF. CDR3 sequence (DNA): TGTGCCAGCAGCCGACAGGGGAGGATCGGCTACGAGCAGTACTTC.

The genes are TRBV19 and TRBJ1-1; D call uncertain. Germline values: CDR1 LNHDA, CDR2 SQIVND (reference sequence). Trimming stripped 5 bases from V and 0 bases from J, with 10 bases between. This CDR3 region has 14 residues. CDR3 DNA: TGTGCCAGTAGTTCTCAGGAATTGAACACTGAAGCTTTCTTT. The encoded protein is CASSSQELNTEAFF.